The rows below give T cell receptor beta chains drawn from one sample of a study of blood T cells in healthy people across ages. TCRdb fed the 5' RACE reads into MiXCR, producing one record per CDR3 protein. The table records fewer than 800,000 distinct CDR3 sequences, approximately 31% of them present only once. Sequenced input: blood. These TCRs come from a woman older than 75 in good health. CDR3s include the opening cysteine and the closing phenylalanine or tryptophan. The order of the fields is D gene, J gene, V gene, clone size, CDR3 protein, CDR3 DNA. A D gene is named only where the DNA matches it firmly. For some rows the clone size is stated as once, few or many, or as a class when expanded; others skip it.

-	TRBJ2-1	TRBV29-1	-	CSGGRGQGSNEQFF	TGCAGTGGCGGGAGGGGACAGGGATCCAATGAGCAGTTCTTC
-	TRBJ1-2	TRBV2	-	CASSPLYYGYTF	TGTGCCAGCAGTCCCCTGTACTATGGCTACACCTTC
-	TRBJ1-1	TRBV3-1	-	CASSGGILNTEAFF	TGTGCCAGCAGCGGGGGCATTCTGAACACTGAAGCTTTCTTT
-	TRBJ2-5	TRBV29-1	once	CSATQMETQYF	TGCAGCGCCACGCAAATGGAGACCCAGTACTTC
-	TRBJ2-1	TRBV19	-	CASSTPRQDPYNEQFF	TGTGCCAGTAGTACGCCGAGACAGGACCCCTACAATGAGCAGTTCTTC
-	TRBJ1-5	TRBV5-1	many	CASSLVWGQPQHF	TGCGCCAGCAGCTTGGTGTGGGGTCAGCCCCAGCATTTT
-	TRBJ1-1	TRBV15	many	CATSPVGVNTEAFF	TGTGCCACCAGCCCCGTTGGGGTCAACACTGAAGCTTTCTTT
-	TRBJ2-7	TRBV6-5	-	CASSWTGTPLSYEQYF	TGTGCCAGCAGTTGGACCGGGACACCACTCTCCTACGAGCAGTACTTC
TRBD2	TRBJ2-7	TRBV20-1	few	CSARPGLAELSSYNGQYF	TGCAGTGCTAGACCGGGACTAGCGGAATTGAGCTCCTACAATGGGCAGTACTTC
-	TRBJ1-1	TRBV5-1	many	CASTAGQNTEAFF	TGCGCCAGCACCGCAGGGCAGAACACTGAAGCTTTCTTT
TRBD1	TRBJ2-7	TRBV6-5	-	CASRGQGAGEQYF	TGTGCCAGCAGGGGACAGGGGGCAGGAGAGCAGTACTTC
-	TRBJ2-1	TRBV12-3/TRBV12-4	many	CASSLQGEGNEQFF	TGTGCCAGCAGTTTACAGGGGGAGGGCAATGAGCAGTTCTTC
-	TRBJ2-7	TRBV14	-	CASSLEGPEQYF	TGTGCCAGCAGTTTAGAGGGTCCCGAGCAGTACTTC
TRBD2	TRBJ2-3	TRBV4-3	-	CASSQGYRGGGTDTQYF	TGCGCCAGCAGCCAAGGGTACCGGGGGGGGGGCACAGATACGCAGTATTTT
-	TRBJ2-1	TRBV4-2	many	CASSQDLSSYNEQFF	TGTGCCAGCAGCCAAGATCTTAGCTCTTACAATGAGCAGTTCTTC
-	TRBJ2-7	TRBV5-1	many	CASRKGGPTYEQYF	TGCGCCAGCAGAAAGGGGGGGCCAACCTACGAGCAGTACTTC
TRBD1	TRBJ1-2	TRBV5-1	many	CASSSGTVNYGYTF	TGCGCCAGCAGCTCTGGGACAGTCAACTATGGCTACACCTTC
-	TRBJ1-5	TRBV5-6	-	CASSAQMNQPQHF	TGTGCCAGCAGCGCTCAGATGAATCAGCCCCAGCATTTT
-	TRBJ2-7	TRBV20-1	many	CSARGLTGKVTEQYF	TGCAGTGCTAGAGGCCTCACAGGGAAGGTAACCGAGCAGTACTTC
-	TRBJ2-1	TRBV20-1	many	CSARAASTYNEQFF	TGCAGTGCTAGAGCAGCGAGTACCTACAATGAGCAGTTCTTC
TRBD2	TRBJ2-1	TRBV7-8	many	CASSNIPMAGLAVNEQFF	TGTGCCAGCAGCAATATCCCGATGGCGGGACTAGCAGTCAATGAGCAGTTCTTC
TRBD1	TRBJ2-5	TRBV28	-	CASSLDRDVETQYF	TGTGCCAGCAGCTTGGACAGGGATGTCGAGACCCAGTACTTC
TRBD2	TRBJ2-1	TRBV19	-	CASRPTGGGANVPYNEQFF	TGTGCCAGCCGACCGACTGGCGGGGGGGCGAACGTCCCCTACAATGAGCAGTTCTTC
TRBD1	TRBJ2-1	TRBV9	many	CASSPRGQYNEQFF	TGTGCCAGCAGTCCCAGGGGGCAGTACAATGAGCAGTTCTTC
-	TRBJ2-5	TRBV5-1	many	CASSPNLKETQYF	TGCGCCAGCAGCCCAAATTTAAAAGAGACCCAGTACTTC